The following is a T cell receptor beta chain sequence with its context. This CDR3 comprises 13 residues. The germline gives CDR1 DFQATT, CDR2 SNEGSKA (reference sequence). The V end lost 1 base, the J end lost 4 bases, and 8 bases lay between the germline ends. Sequencing targeted TCR beta in blood CD8+ and CD4+ T cells. In contrast to the negatively isolated CD8+ and CD4+ T cells, TEMRA cells were FACS-enriched. RNA amounts of 0.5 to 1 ug underwent reverse transcription with random hexamers. With immunoSEQ multiplex PCR, TCR beta CDR3 was amplified across 54 Vbeta and 13 Jbeta. TCRdb re-derived calls from the immunoSEQ multiplex PCR reads in MiXCR, one entry per CDR3 protein. The sample shows 330,000 or so distinct CDR3 sequences, around nine tenths of them seen only once. This entry comes from a study of CD8 T cells in Susac syndrome.

The clonotype originates from a human donor with multiple sclerosis. Material for sequencing was CD8+ T cells from PBMCs. The chain links TRBV20-1 to TRBJ2-1, with a weak D call TRBD2 (5 bases). The CDR3 DNA is TGCAGTGCTAGAGGAAGAGGGTACAATGAGCAGTTCTTC. Amino acid sequence: CSARGRGYNEQFF.